The following is a TCR beta chain sequence with its context. Its antigen is unidentified. The sample belongs to a study of cytomegalovirus exposure and HLA in healthy donors. Whole-study results and caveats: The study carried out a later analysis of TCR beta sequences. It associated some 18,000 of them with specific HLA alleles at a false discovery rate of 0.05.

The PCR had 60 Vbeta and 13 Jbeta primers. Here immunoSEQ multiplex PCR was the method, and the copy in TCRdb shows in-frame clones only, minus some. This table holds tens of thousands of clones. The CDR3 runs 15 residues. Germline CDR1 MDHEN, CDR2 SYDVKM. V dropped 3 bases and J dropped 7 bases, with 13 bases sitting between them. The source of this sequence is a woman aged 60-75 years in good health and CMV-seronegative. The chain has TRBV28 and TRBJ1-6, with D uncertain. Material: PBMCs. As DNA, the CDR3 is TGTGCCAGCAGTTTTTCGGCAGGCCAAAATTCACCCCTCCACTTT. Translating it yields CASSFSAGQNSPLHF. Complete variable domain (other parts from reference TRBV28 and TRBJ1-6): DVKVTQSSRYLVKRTGEKVFLECVQDMDHENMFWYRQDPGLGLRLIYFSYDVKMKEKGDIPEGYSVSREKKERFSLILESASTNQTSMYLCASSFSAGQNSPLHFGNGTRLTVT.